The following is a T cell receptor (beta chain) sequence with its context. The sample originates from a study of blood T cell repertoires in COVID-19. For the study at large: Both acute and convalescent COVID-19 samples were obtained from the United States, Italy and Spain.

Generated by immunoSEQ multiplex PCR, the TCRdb table keeps only in-frame clones and is missing some. The table has 120,000 to 150,000 clones, around 84% seen once. Germline V gives CDR1 KGHSH, CDR2 LQKENI. The CDR3 has 16 amino acids. With 0 bases clipped from V and 4 bases from J, the junction kept 8 bases outside the gene matches. The V gene is TRBV18, the J gene TRBJ2-7; 8 nucleotides match TRBD2. The sequenced sample was peripheral blood. The origin of this receptor is a human donor with acute or convalescent COVID-19. The donor label of this sample is uncertain. DNA for the CDR3: TGTGCCAGCTCACCACCAGCGGGAGCGGGGACGTACGAGCAGTACTTC. It translates to CASSPPAGAGTYEQYF.